The clone carrying this TCR beta chain was seen just once. Authors' methods: Amplification of reference gene primers provided the estimated nucleated cell counts. The protocol was immunoSEQ multiplex PCR, while the TCRdb copy is restricted to in-frame clones and leaves out a portion. V, J and clone size are taken as reported in that table, and D and trimming were inferred from the DNA itself. The sample records about 310,000 clones, roughly 86% being singletons. The data were obtained in a study of blood T cell repertoires in COVID-19. Looking at the study overall: Sites across the United States, Italy and Spain contributed samples from acute and convalescent COVID-19. PBMCs, B-cell-depleted T cells, or T cells were the source of the cDNA or gDNA that made up the material.

The CDR3 runs to 14 residues. Germline CDR1 and CDR2: SGDLS and YYNGEE. Deletions cut 3 bases from V and 10 bases from J, with 14 bases between. The rearrangement uses TRBV9 and TRBJ1-6; unclear D gene. This clonotype was sampled from a woman aged 50 to 60 who had recovered from COVID-19. Source material: peripheral blood. Written as DNA, the CDR3 is TGTGCCAGCAGCGGACAAACAACGGGGTCACCCCTCCACTTT. Translating gives CASSGQTTGSPLHF.